This TCR beta chain was identified in a study of T cell responses to AZD1222 COVID-19 vaccine. The CDR3 is 13 residues long. Germline CDR1 reads GTSNPN; CDR2 reads SVGIG (reference sequence). V gave up 2 bases and J gave up 3 bases, with 8 bases separating them. Notes on this clone: The target antigen is unknown.

Study findings and constraints: Spike as a whole was targeted by vaccine-associated CD4 TCRs, dominant at 160-218 and 743-854. Recipients of AZD1222 seropositive at baseline numbered only 6 or 7.

Some clones are missing from TCRdb's copy, which holds only in-frame ones; the method was immunoSEQ multiplex PCR. This table holds 130,000 to 150,000 clones, 80% to 95% found once. The sample consisted of peripheral blood, taken on day 0 of MenACWY control vaccination. V and J are TRBV30 and TRBJ1-5; a weak D match, TRBD1 (5 bases). The origin of this receptor is an adult in good health. The CDR3 coding sequence is TGTGCCTGGAGTCCGACAGTCAATCAGCCCCAGCATTTT. Its translation: CAWSPTVNQPQHF.